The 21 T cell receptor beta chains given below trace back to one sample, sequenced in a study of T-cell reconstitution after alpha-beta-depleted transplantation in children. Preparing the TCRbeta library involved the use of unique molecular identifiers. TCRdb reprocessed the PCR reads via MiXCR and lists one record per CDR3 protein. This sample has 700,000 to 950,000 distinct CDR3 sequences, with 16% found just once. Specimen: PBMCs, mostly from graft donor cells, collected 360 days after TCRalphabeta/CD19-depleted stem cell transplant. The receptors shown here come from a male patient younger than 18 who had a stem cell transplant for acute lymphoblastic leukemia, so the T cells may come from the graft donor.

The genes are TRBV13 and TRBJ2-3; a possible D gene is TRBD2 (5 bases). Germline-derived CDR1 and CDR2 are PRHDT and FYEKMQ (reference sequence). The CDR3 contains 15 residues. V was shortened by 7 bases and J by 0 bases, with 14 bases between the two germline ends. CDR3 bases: TGTGCCAGCATCCTGGGGAGACTTAGCACAGATACGCAGTATTTT. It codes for CASILGRLSTDTQYF.

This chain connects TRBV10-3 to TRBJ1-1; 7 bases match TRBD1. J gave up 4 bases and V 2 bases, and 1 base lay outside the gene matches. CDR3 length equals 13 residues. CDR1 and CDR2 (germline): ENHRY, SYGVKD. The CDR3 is CAISERGPTEAFF. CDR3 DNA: TGTGCCATCAGTGAGAGGGGGCCCACTGAAGCTTTCTTT.

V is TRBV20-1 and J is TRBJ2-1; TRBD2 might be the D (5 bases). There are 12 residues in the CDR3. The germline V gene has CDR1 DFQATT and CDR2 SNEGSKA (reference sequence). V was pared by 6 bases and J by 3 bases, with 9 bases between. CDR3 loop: CSARSGYNEQFF. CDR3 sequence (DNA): TGCAGTGCCCGAAGCGGCTACAATGAGCAGTTCTTC.

The CDR3 nucleotides read TGTGCCAGCAGTTTCACTACCGGGACTAGCGGGAGACGCGAGCAGTTCTTC. Translating it yields CASSFTTGTSGRREQFF. The chain has TRBV12-3 or TRBV12-4 and TRBJ2-1; TRBD2 aligns across 14 bases. This CDR3 is 17 amino acids long. V lost 3 bases to trimming and J lost 10 bases; unmatched junction nucleotides: 11.

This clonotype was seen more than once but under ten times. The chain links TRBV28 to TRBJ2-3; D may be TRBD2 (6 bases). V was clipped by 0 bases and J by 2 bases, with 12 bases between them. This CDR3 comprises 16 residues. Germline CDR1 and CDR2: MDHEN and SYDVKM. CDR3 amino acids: CASSLWWDSYTDTQYF. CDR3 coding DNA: TGTGCCAGCAGTTTATGGTGGGACTCATACACAGATACGCAGTATTTT.

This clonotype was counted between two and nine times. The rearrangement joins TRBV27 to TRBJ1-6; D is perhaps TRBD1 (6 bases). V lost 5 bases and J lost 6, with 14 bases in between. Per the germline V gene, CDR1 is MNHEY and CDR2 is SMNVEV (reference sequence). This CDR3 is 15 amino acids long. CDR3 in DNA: TGTGCCAGCAGTGGGGGGGCAGACCTTAATTCACCCCTCCACTTT. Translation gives CASSGGADLNSPLHF.

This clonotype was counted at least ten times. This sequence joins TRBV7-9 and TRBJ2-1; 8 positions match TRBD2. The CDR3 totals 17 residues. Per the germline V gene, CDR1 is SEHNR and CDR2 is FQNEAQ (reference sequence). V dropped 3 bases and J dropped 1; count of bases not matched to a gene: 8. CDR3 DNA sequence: TGTGCCAGCAGCTTCCCCCCAAGCGGGAGATCCTACAATGAGCAGTTCTTC. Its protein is CASSFPPSGRSYNEQFF.

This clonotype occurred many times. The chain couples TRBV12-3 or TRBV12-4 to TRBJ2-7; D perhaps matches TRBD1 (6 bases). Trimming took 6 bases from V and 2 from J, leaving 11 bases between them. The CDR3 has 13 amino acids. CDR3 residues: CASSFGTTYEQYF. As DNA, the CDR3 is TGTGCCAGCAGCTTCGGGACAACCTACGAGCAGTACTTC.

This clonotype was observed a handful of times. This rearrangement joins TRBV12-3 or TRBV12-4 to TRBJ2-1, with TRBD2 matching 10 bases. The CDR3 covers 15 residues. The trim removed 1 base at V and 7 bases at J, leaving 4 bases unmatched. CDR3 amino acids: CASSLVLGLANEQFF. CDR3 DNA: TGTGCCAGCAGTTTAGTATTGGGACTAGCGAATGAGCAGTTCTTC.

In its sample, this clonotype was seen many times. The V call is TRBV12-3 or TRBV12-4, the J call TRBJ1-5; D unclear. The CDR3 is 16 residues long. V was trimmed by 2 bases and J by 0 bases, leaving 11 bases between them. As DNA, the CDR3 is TGTGCCAGCAGTTTAAGAGTCCGTCGTAGCAATCAGCCCCAGCATTTT. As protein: CASSLRVRRSNQPQHF.

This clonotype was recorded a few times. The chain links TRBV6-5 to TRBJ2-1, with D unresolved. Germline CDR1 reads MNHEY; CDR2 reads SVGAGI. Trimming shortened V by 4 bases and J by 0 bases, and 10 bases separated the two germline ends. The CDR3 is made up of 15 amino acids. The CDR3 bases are TGTGCCAGCAGTTCCCTTCTGAGCTCCTACAATGAGCAGTTCTTC. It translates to CASSSLLSSYNEQFF.

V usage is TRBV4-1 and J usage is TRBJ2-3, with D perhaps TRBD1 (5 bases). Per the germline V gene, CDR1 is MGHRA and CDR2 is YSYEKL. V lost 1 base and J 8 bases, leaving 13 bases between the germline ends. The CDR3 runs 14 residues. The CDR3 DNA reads TGCGCCAGCAGCCAAGTTGTGGGGCAAGGTACGCAGTATTTT. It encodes CASSQVVGQGTQYF.

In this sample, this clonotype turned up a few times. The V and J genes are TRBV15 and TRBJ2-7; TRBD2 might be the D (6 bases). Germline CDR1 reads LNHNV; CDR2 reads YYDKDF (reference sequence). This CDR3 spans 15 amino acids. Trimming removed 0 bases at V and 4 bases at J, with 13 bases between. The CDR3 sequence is CATSRDPGRRYEQYF. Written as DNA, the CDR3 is TGTGCCACCAGCAGAGATCCCGGGAGAAGGTACGAGCAGTACTTC.

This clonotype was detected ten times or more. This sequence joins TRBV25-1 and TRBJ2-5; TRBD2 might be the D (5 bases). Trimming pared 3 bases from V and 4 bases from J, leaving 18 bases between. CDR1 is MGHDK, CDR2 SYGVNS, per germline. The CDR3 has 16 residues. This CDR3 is CASSDRLVGVGETQYF. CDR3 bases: TGTGCCAGCAGTGATCGGCTAGTGGGAGTGGGAGAGACCCAGTACTTC. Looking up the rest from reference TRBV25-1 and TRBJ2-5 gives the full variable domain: EADIYQTPRYLVIGTGKKITLECSQTMGHDKMYWYQQDPGMELHLIHYSYGVNSTEKGDLSSESTVSRIRTEHFPLTLESARPSHTSQYLCASSDRLVGVGETQYFGPGTRLLVL.

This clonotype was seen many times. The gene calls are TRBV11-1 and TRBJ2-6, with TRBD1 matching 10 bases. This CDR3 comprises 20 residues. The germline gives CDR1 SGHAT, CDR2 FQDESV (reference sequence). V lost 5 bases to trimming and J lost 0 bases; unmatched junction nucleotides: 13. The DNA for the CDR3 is TGTGCCAGCAGCGGAAGGACAGGGGGTCTCTCTGTCTCTGGGGCCAACGTCCTGACTTTC. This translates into CASSGRTGGLSVSGANVLTF.

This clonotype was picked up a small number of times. CDR3 loop: CASSSRGGVWVSSNQETQYF. In DNA, the CDR3 is TGTGCCAGCAGCTCTCGGGGGGGGGTTTGGGTATCTTCGAACCAAGAGACCCAGTACTTC. This chain links TRBV7-8 with TRBJ2-5, with 8 bases fitting TRBD2. The CDR3 consists of 20 residues. Trimming at V came to 4 bases and at J to 0 bases, leaving 19 bases not matched to a gene. Germline values: CDR1 SGHVS, CDR2 FQNEAQ.

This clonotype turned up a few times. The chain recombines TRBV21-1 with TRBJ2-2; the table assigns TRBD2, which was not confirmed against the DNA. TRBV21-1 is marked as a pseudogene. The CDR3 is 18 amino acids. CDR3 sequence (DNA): TGTGCCTTTGGACAGGGTCGCTACCGGGACTACCTAACCGGGGAGCTGTTTTTT. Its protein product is CAFGQGRYRDYLTGELFF.

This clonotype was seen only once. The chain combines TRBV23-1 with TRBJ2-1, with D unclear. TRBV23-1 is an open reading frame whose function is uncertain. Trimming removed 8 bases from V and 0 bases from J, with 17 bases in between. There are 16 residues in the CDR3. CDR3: CASPPPRLSSYNEQFF. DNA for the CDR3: TGCGCCAGCCCCCCGCCACGCCTGAGCTCCTACAATGAGCAGTTCTTC.

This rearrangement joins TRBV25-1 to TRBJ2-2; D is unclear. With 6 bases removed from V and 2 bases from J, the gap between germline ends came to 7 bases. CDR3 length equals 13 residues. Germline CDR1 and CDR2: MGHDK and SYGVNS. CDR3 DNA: TGTGCCAGCAGAGCGAGTAACACCGGGGAGCTGTTTTTT. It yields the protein CASRASNTGELFF.

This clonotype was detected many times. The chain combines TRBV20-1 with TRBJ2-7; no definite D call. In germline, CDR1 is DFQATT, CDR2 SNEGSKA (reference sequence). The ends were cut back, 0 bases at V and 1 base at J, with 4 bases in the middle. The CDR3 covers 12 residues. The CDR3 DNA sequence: TGCAGTGCTAGAGACAGATCCTACGAGCAGTACTTC. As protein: CSARDRSYEQYF.

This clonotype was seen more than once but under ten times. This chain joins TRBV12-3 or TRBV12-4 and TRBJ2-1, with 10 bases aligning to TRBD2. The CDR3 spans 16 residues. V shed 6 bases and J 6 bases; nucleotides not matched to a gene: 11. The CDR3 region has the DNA TGTGCCAGCAGCCCCGCCCCTAGCGGGAGAGGCAATGAGCAGTTCTTC. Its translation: CASSPAPSGRGNEQFF.